This TCR beta chain originates from a study of T cell responses to AZD1222 COVID-19 vaccine. Study findings and constraints: Rises in breadth and depth of Spike-specific TCRs came after two AZD1222 doses. Clonal diversity was possibly underestimated; the donors were predominantly white British and more often female. At baseline, just 6 or 7 AZD1222 recipients tested seropositive.

Profiled with immunoSEQ multiplex PCR; TCRdb holds only in-frame clones, not every one. Of about 130,000 clones listed, approximately 88% are singletons. CDR1 MNHNY and CDR2 SVGAGI come from the germline V gene (reference sequence). The CDR3 covers 14 residues. V shed 8 bases and J shed 7 bases, with 20 bases lying between them. This clone was detected only a few times. Its cognate antigen is unknown. The chain employs TRBV6-6 and TRBJ1-2; D remains ambiguous. The sample consisted of peripheral blood, taken on day 0 of MenACWY control vaccination. The sequence derives from an adult in good health. For the CDR3, the DNA is TGTGCCAGCTATTCTCCCGGCGGCTCCGGTGGCTACACCTTC. The encoded protein is CASYSPGGSGGYTF.